The present T cell receptor beta chain was sequenced within a study of T cell changes during pregnancy in multiple sclerosis. Looked up from germline, CDR1 is LNHDA and CDR2 is SQIVND (reference sequence). The CDR3 has 13 amino acids. The V end was cut by 6 bases, the J end by 1 base, with 9 bases between. Using immunoSEQ multiplex PCR, the repertoire was profiled, and TCRdb retains in-frame clones only, with some absent. The sample lists 60,000 or so clones, approximately 92% occurring once. This clone showed up just a few times. This clonotype was sampled from a female donor with multiple sclerosis, enrolled in a pregnancy study. This rearrangement joins TRBV19 to TRBJ1-1, with D perhaps matching TRBD1 (5 bases). Here the sequenced sample was peripheral blood, taken in the first trimester of pregnancy. Written as DNA, the CDR3 is TGTGCCAGTAGGGGAACAGGGAACACTGAAGCTTTCTTT. It is translated as CASRGTGNTEAFF.